This passage covers 17 T cell receptor beta chains from one sample sequenced in a study of T cell responses to AZD1222 COVID-19 vaccine. Using immunoSEQ multiplex PCR, the repertoire was profiled, and TCRdb retains in-frame clones only, with some absent. This sample has 110,000 or so clones, with approximately 90% found just once. The sample in question was peripheral blood, obtained on day 0 of AZD1222 vaccination. These receptors were taken from an adult in good health.

The J gene is TRBJ1-2, the V gene TRBV5-1; D gene unclear. Trimming took 2 bases from V and 1 from J, leaving 9 bases between them. The CDR3 loop spans 14 amino acids. Germline V CDR1 and CDR2: SGHRS, YFSETQ. The CDR3 protein is CASSLSDLNYGYTF. The CDR3 coding sequence is TGCGCCAGCAGCTTATCGGACCTTAACTATGGCTACACCTTC.

This clone was seen only once. The chain recombines TRBV30 with TRBJ1-1; weak D call: TRBD1 (6 bases). The CDR3 runs 16 residues. Germline CDR1 and CDR2: GTSNPN and SVGIG (reference sequence). Trimming left V 1 base short and J 4 bases short, with 19 bases between. As DNA, the CDR3 is TGTGCCTGGAGTGCTACGAGGACAGCCTTGGGCACTGAAGCTTTCTTT. It translates to CAWSATRTALGTEAFF.

The chain joins TRBV7-2 to TRBJ1-1; maybe TRBD1 (6 bases). This CDR3 comprises 15 residues. V lost 3 bases, J lost 5 bases, and 16 bases lay in between. Germline V gene data show CDR1 as SGHTA and CDR2 as FQGNSA. The CDR3 here is CASSLSAGGGTEAFF. CDR3 DNA: TGTGCCAGCAGCTTGTCAGCGGGGGGCGGGACTGAAGCTTTCTTT.

The chain carries TRBV6-5 and TRBJ1-5; a weak D match, TRBD1 (5 bases). Germline V gene data show CDR1 as MNHEY and CDR2 as SVGAGI. The V end was cut by 7 bases, the J end by 0 bases, with 10 bases between. The CDR3 is 14 amino acids. CDR3 coding DNA: TGTGCCAGCAATTGGGGCTTTAGCAATCAGCCCCAGCATTTT. This encodes CASNWGFSNQPQHF.

This chain joins TRBV7-2 and TRBJ2-3; D perhaps matches TRBD1 (5 bases). The CDR3 is 15 amino acids. Between the trimmed V and J ends, which lost 1 base and 4 bases, there was a span of 12 bases. Germline CDR1 reads SGHTA; CDR2 reads FQGNSA. The CDR3 spells CASSLVLGEPDTQYF. CDR3 nucleotide sequence: TGTGCCAGCAGCTTAGTTTTAGGGGAACCAGATACGCAGTATTTT.

V is TRBV24-1 and J is TRBJ1-4; D uncertain. The germline V and J ends were trimmed by 9 bases and 0 bases, with 22 bases remaining between them. The CDR3 covers 18 residues. Germline V gives CDR1 KGHDR, CDR2 SFDVKD. CDR3: CATPPLEQINSTNEKLFF. The CDR3 nucleotides are TGTGCCACCCCCCCTTTGGAACAAATCAATTCAACTAATGAAAAACTGTTTTTT.

This chain connects TRBV7-9 to TRBJ2-1, with 9 bases lining up with TRBD2. This CDR3 is built from 14 residues. Germline V gives CDR1 SEHNR, CDR2 FQNEAQ (reference sequence). J lost 6 bases, V lost 5 bases, and 5 bases had no gene match. The CDR3 region has the DNA TGTGCCAGCAGCCCCGGGACTAGCACCAATGAGCAGTTCTTC. Translation gives CASSPGTSTNEQFF.

This clone was seen only once. This sequence joins TRBV29-1 and TRBJ1-3; D is uncertain. Looked up from germline, CDR1 is SQVTM and CDR2 is ANQGSEA. Trimming removed 5 bases at V and 3 bases at J, with 23 bases between. This CDR3 comprises 17 residues. The CDR3, as DNA: TGCAGCGTTTCTAACCCCATATGGGGAGAGGGTGGAAACACCATATATTTT. Protein sequence: CSVSNPIWGEGGNTIYF.

DNA for the CDR3: TGTGCCAGTAGTGACCAAAACCGGGACCGCACCTACGAGCAGTACTTC. It is translated as CASSDQNRDRTYEQYF. The J gene is TRBJ2-7, the V gene TRBV19; the D gene could be TRBD1 or TRBD2 (5 bases each). Germline CDR1 LNHDA, CDR2 SQIVND (reference sequence). CDR3 length: 16 amino acids. Deletions cut 5 bases from V and 2 bases from J, with 19 bases between.

The J gene is TRBJ2-1, the V gene TRBV4-1; a possible D gene is TRBD2 (7 bases). V lost 0 bases to trimming and J lost 12 bases, with 18 bases between them. This CDR3 comprises 15 residues. The germline V gene has CDR1 MGHRA and CDR2 YSYEKL. This chain's CDR3 is CASSQDGGGRDRQFF. In nucleotides, the CDR3 is TGCGCCAGCAGCCAAGATGGCGGGGGCCGGGATCGGCAGTTCTTC.

The chain has TRBV19 and TRBJ1-1; 7 bases fit TRBD1. The germline CDR1 and CDR2 sequences are LNHDA and SQIVND (reference sequence). The CDR3 runs 17 residues. V shed 6 bases, J shed 1 base, and the junction held 14 bases outside the gene matches. CDR3 nucleotides: TGTGCCAGTAGCGTGGGGATTACAGGGGCGGAGAACACTGAAGCTTTCTTT. As protein: CASSVGITGAENTEAFF.

Details on this clone: The junction departs from the called germline gene at one end, perhaps through a read error. CDR3 sequence: CASSHSEEEKLFF. The CDR3 nucleotides are TGTGCCAGCAGTCACTCAGAAGAAGAAAAACTGTTTTTT. This chain connects TRBV6-2 or TRBV6-3 to TRBJ1-4; D gene unclear. The germline gives CDR1 MNHEY, CDR2 SVGEGT. The CDR3 extends over 13 amino acids.

The chain carries TRBV2 and TRBJ1-2, with TRBD1 matching 11 bases. The CDR3 has 14 amino acids. The germline V gene encodes CDR1 SNHLY and CDR2 FYNNEI. Trimming cost V 8 bases and J 5 bases; bases outside gene matches: 7. The CDR3 loop is CASRGQGADYGYTF. For the CDR3, the DNA is TGTGCCAGCCGAGGACAGGGGGCGGATTATGGCTACACCTTC. The whole variable domain, filled in from reference TRBV2 and TRBJ1-2, reads EPEVTQTPSHQVTQMGQEVILRCVPISNHLYFYWYRQILGQKVEFLVSFYNNEISEKSEIFDDQFSVERPDGSNFTLKIRSTKLEDSAMYFCASRGQGADYGYTFGSGTRLTVV.

This clone was detected only once. The rearrangement joins TRBV5-4 to TRBJ2-3; D possibly corresponds to TRBD2 (6 bases). The V and J ends lost 4 bases and 3 bases respectively, with 12 bases between them. The germline V gene encodes CDR1 SGHNT and CDR2 YYREEE (reference sequence). This CDR3 comprises 14 residues. In DNA form, the CDR3 reads TGTGCCAGCAGCGGCGGGACCATAACAGATACGCAGTATTTT. Protein: CASSGGTITDTQYF.

This rearrangement joins TRBV28 to TRBJ2-5, with 12 bases matching TRBD2. V dropped 5 bases and J dropped 5; count of bases not matched to a gene: 18. Germline V CDR1 and CDR2: MDHEN, SYDVKM. This CDR3 has 19 residues. The CDR3 region is CASSPLGTSGRGLRETQYF. In nucleotides, the CDR3 is TGTGCCAGCAGTCCACTCGGGACTAGCGGGCGAGGGTTACGGGAGACCCAGTACTTC.

The rearrangement uses TRBV18 and TRBJ1-2, with 10 nucleotides matching TRBD1. With 8 bases clipped from V and 6 bases from J, the junction kept 9 bases outside the gene matches. This CDR3 region has 14 residues. The germline V gene has CDR1 KGHSH and CDR2 LQKENI. The CDR3 nucleotides are TGTGCCAGCCCCGCGGACAGGGGGTTCGATGGCTACACCTTC. It codes for CASPADRGFDGYTF.

As DNA, the CDR3 is TGTGCCAGCAGCTTAGAATCGGGACCCGAGCAGTTCTTC. This gives the protein CASSLESGPEQFF. The chain links TRBV7-2 to TRBJ2-1, with D perhaps matching TRBD1 or TRBD2 (5 bases each). With 1 base removed from V and 10 bases from J, the gap between germline ends came to 11 bases. In germline, CDR1 is SGHTA, CDR2 FQGNSA. This CDR3 spans 13 amino acids.